This T cell receptor (beta chain) was documented in a study of T cells in Graves' hyperthyroidism and ophthalmopathy. Germline CDR1 and CDR2: SGHAT and FQNNGV. This CDR3 is 17 amino acids long. V was pared by 1 base and J by 2 bases, with 9 bases of the junction left unmatched. RNA transcripts served as the template for amplifying TCR beta CDR3 regions. HTBI primers were used for first-round RT-PCR of the TCR CDR3. Via MiXCR, TCRdb re-called the multiplex PCR reads, giving one row per CDR3 protein. The sample has some 420,000 distinct CDR3 sequences, roughly 15% seen once. This clonotype was seen at least ten times. Clinicians diagnosed patients from clinical symptoms, serum thyroxine and TRAb, thyroid ultrasound and orbital computed tomography.

This chain uses TRBV11-2 with TRBJ2-3; TRBD2 matches 7 bases. Sequencing was performed on blood. The TCR comes from a woman between 18 and 29 years old with Graves' hyperthyroidism. CDR3 in DNA: TGTGCCAGCAGCTTAGCTTTTGCGGGAGCCTCCACAGATACGCAGTATTTT. It yields the protein CASSLAFAGASTDTQYF.